This T cell receptor (beta chain) was captured by sequencing in a study of blood T cell repertoires in COVID-19. This clone was counted only a few times. Some clones are missing from TCRdb's copy, which holds only in-frame ones; the method was immunoSEQ multiplex PCR. The sample holds about 280,000 clones, about 85% seen once. Sequenced material: PBMCs or T cells enriched from blood (not recorded which). The receptor was derived from a woman between 45 and 65 years old who had recovered from COVID-19.

This CDR3 is CASSPLWGGEQYF. In DNA form, the CDR3 reads TGTGCCAGCAGCCCCCTTTGGGGGGGCGAGCAGTACTTC. The chain uses TRBV7-9 and TRBJ2-7, with 7 bases that match TRBD2. The CDR3 spans 13 residues. After removal of 5 bases from V and 6 bases from J, the junction contained 7 bases not matched to a gene. Germline V gene data show CDR1 as SEHNR and CDR2 as FQNEAQ (reference sequence).